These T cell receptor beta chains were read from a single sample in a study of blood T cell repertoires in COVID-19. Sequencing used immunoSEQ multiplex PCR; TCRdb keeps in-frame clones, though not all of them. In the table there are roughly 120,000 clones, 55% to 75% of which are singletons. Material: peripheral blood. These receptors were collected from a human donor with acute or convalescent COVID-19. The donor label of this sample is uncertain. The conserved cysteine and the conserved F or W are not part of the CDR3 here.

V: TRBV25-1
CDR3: ASSGLRVGRWGLYGYT

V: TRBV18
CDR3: ASSPVEDTQY

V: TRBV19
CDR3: ASSPTRTAGGISPLH

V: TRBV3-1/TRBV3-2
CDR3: ASSQAASGGAEQY

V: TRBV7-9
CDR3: ASSLGSVAGIDHYGYT

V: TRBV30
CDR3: AWSVLGTRQPQH

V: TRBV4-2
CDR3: ASSQGVGAYSYEQY

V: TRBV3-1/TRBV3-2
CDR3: ASSQDTGDGYT

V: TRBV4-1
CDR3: ASSQVTSSPLH

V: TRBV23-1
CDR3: ASSQTNHQPQH

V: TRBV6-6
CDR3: ASSYSMRAPYEQY

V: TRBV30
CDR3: AWSVSGGARYEQY

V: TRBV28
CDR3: ASSLLGRMNTEAF

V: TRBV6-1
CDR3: ASSERDRGVRYGYT

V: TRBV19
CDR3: ASSPNRGRADTQY

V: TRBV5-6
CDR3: ASSLGGGAFGYGYT

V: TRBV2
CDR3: ASSETSGGSTDTQY

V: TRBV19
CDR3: ASSPGGGYEQY

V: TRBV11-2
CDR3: ASSSFRGTGIPYGYT

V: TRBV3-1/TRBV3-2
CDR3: ASSKGQGIVAGELF

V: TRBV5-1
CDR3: ASSFAGRGEKLF

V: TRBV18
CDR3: ASSGTGNQPQH

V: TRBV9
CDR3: ASSDSGGALNEQF

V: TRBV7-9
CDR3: ASSRGGQETQY

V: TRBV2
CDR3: ASSDQGYQPQH

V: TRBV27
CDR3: ASRGLTRGRGDTQY

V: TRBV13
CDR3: ASSRGGDNSPLH

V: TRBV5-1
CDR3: ASSSGQNTEAF

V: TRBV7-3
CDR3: ASSLAGSYNEQF

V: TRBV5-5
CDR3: ASSWRPSENTGELF

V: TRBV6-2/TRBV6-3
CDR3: ASSYPLAGYTDTQY

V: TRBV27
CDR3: ASSSLYRDSNQPQH

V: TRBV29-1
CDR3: SVVWTGGFTDTQY

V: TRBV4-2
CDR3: ASSPILGRGPQETQY

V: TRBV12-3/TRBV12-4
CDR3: ASSLLRNTEAF

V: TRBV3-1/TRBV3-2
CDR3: ASSRRGAEQF

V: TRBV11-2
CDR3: ASSSIRDTSYGYT

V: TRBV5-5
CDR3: ASSPQNTEAF

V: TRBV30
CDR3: AWSGQGNQPQH

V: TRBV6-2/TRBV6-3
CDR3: ASSFTTAAGNQPQH

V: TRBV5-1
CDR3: ASSPGVNEKLF

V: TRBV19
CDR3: ASRQGNSPLH

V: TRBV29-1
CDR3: SVYKQGVGTDTQY

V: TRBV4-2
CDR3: ASSQAAGTGYNEQF

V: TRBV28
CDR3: ASSPALGGPTGELF

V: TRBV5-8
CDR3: ASTKTGGLYGYT

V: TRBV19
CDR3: ASSNFGGSDTQY

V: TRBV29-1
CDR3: SVEVADRAPRETQY

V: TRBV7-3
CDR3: ASSMGRDNSPLH

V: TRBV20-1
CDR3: ISPGTQY

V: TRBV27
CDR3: ASSDSSYEQY

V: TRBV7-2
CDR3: ASRPGLAAGHEQF

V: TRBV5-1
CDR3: ASSLVQGTEAF